A single sample is the source of the 25 T cell receptor beta chains below, sequenced in a study of T-cell reconstitution after alpha-beta-depleted transplantation in children. TCRbeta library construction was performed incorporating unique molecular identifiers. MiXCR was run by TCRdb on the PCR reads, yielding one entry per CDR3 protein. This sample has roughly 150,000 distinct CDR3 sequences, with 11% found just once. This specimen was PBMCs, taken before TCRalphabeta/CD19-depleted stem cell transplant. The receptors stem from a boy aged 2 to 9 with acute myeloid leukemia, due to receive a stem cell transplant.

This clonotype was observed at least ten times. This chain joins TRBV5-6 and TRBJ2-2; D gene ambiguous. The CDR3 covers 13 residues. V lost 0 bases to trimming and J lost 7 bases, with 7 bases between them. Germline CDR1 is SGHDT and CDR2 is YYEEEE. The CDR3 protein is CASSLAMGGELFF. The CDR3 DNA sequence: TGTGCCAGCAGCTTGGCCATGGGCGGGGAGCTGTTTTTT.

Details on this clonotype: Given the absence of the conserved phenylalanine or tryptophan at the CDR3 end, a read error is likely. The chain has TRBV6-1 and TRBJ1-2; TRBD1 matches 7 bases. This CDR3 contains 14 residues. The V segment lost 10 bases and the J segment 0 bases; nucleotides outside the gene matches: 8. From germline, CDR1 is MNHNS and CDR2 SASEGT. In DNA, the CDR3 is TGTGCCAACAGACACAGGGGCGCTAACTATGGCTACACCGTC. As protein: CANRHRGANYGYTV.

This clonotype has ten or more counts. The chain combines TRBV28 with TRBJ2-5, with 11 bases fitting TRBD2. J gave up 4 bases and V 8 bases, and 12 bases lay outside the gene matches. CDR1 is MDHEN, CDR2 SYDVKM, per germline. The CDR3 totals 16 residues. CDR3 in amino acids: CASLGRLAGGGETQYF. The CDR3 nucleotides are TGTGCCAGCCTTGGGCGGCTAGCGGGAGGTGGAGAGACCCAGTACTTC.

This clonotype was seen ten or more times. The V and J genes are TRBV7-9 and TRBJ2-3; D might be TRBD1 (5 bases). The germline V gene encodes CDR1 SEHNR and CDR2 FQNEAQ (reference sequence). Between the trimmed V and J ends, which lost 5 bases and 2 bases, there was a span of 14 bases. The CDR3 runs to 15 residues. The CDR3: CASSPQQGATDTQYF. In DNA, the CDR3 is TGTGCCAGCAGCCCACAGCAAGGGGCCACAGATACGCAGTATTTT.

There are many counts of this clonotype. The V call is TRBV27, the J call TRBJ2-7; 11 nucleotides match TRBD1. The trim removed 4 bases at V and 7 bases at J, leaving 6 bases unmatched. CDR1 is MNHEY, CDR2 SMNVEV, per germline (reference sequence). The CDR3 contains 14 residues. DNA for the CDR3: TGTGCCAGCAGTTCCGGGACAGGGGGAGGGGAGCAGTACTTC. Its protein product is CASSSGTGGGEQYF.

V and J are TRBV7-2 and TRBJ2-1, with D perhaps TRBD1 (5 bases). Germline CDR1 is SGHTA and CDR2 is FQGNSA. V shed 2 bases and J shed 8 bases, with 10 bases lying between them. The CDR3 has 13 residues. CDR3: CASSLSGLDEQFF. The CDR3 DNA reads as TGTGCCAGCAGCTTATCAGGGTTGGATGAGCAGTTCTTC.

This clonotype appeared many times. The rearrangement uses TRBV27 and TRBJ2-7; TRBD1 matches at 8 bases. This CDR3 comprises 15 residues. Germline CDR1 reads MNHEY; CDR2 reads SMNVEV (reference sequence). J gave up 6 bases and V 2 bases, and 9 bases lay outside the gene matches. The CDR3 sequence: CASSLAWTGFSEQYF. The CDR3 DNA sequence: TGTGCCAGCAGTTTAGCCTGGACAGGGTTCTCCGAGCAGTACTTC.

This clonotype was picked up many times. The V call is TRBV3-1, the J call TRBJ1-2; perhaps TRBD1 as D (5 bases). Trimming shortened V by 1 base and J by 8 bases, and 11 bases separated the two germline ends. Germline V gene data show CDR1 as LGHDT and CDR2 as YNNKEL (reference sequence). This CDR3 comprises 13 residues. CDR3 protein: CASSQVGETGYTF. As DNA, the CDR3 is TGTGCCAGCAGCCAAGTGGGGGAGACAGGCTACACCTTC.

The chain employs TRBV4-2 and TRBJ1-5, with D possibly being TRBD1 (5 bases). This CDR3 spans 15 amino acids. V was clipped by 0 bases and J by 2 bases, with 8 bases between them. CDR1 and CDR2 from the germline V gene are LGHNA and YNFKEQ. CDR3 residues: CASSQEGGGNQPQHF. The CDR3, as DNA: TGTGCCAGCAGCCAAGAGGGAGGGGGCAATCAGCCCCAGCATTTT.

This clonotype was seen repeatedly, ten times or more. The CDR3 spells CASSQEMGVRRNQPQHF. CDR3 in DNA: TGCGCCAGCAGCCAAGAAATGGGGGTAAGGCGCAATCAGCCCCAGCATTTT. The V gene is TRBV4-1, the J gene TRBJ1-5, with D possibly being TRBD1 (5 bases). The CDR3 extends over 17 amino acids. Trimming pared 0 bases from V and 2 bases from J, leaving 14 bases between. CDR1 and CDR2 from the germline V gene are MGHRA and YSYEKL.

The chain links TRBV19 to TRBJ2-5; weak D call: TRBD1 (5 bases). The CDR3 consists of 18 residues. Trimming removed 5 bases at V and 4 bases at J, with 26 bases between. The germline V gene encodes CDR1 LNHDA and CDR2 SQIVND (reference sequence). CDR3 sequence reads: CASSPQRRQGSDRETQYF. The DNA for the CDR3 is TGTGCCAGTAGTCCCCAAAGACGCCAGGGATCCGACCGAGAGACCCAGTACTTC.

In this sample, this clonotype turned up many times. The chain couples TRBV5-1 to TRBJ1-1; 8 bases align to TRBD1. Germline V lookup: CDR1 SGHRS, CDR2 YFSETQ. Trimming at V came to 4 bases and at J to 1 base, leaving 3 bases not matched to a gene. This CDR3 comprises 14 residues. In nucleotides, the CDR3 is TGCGCCAGCAGCAAAGGACAGGGGAACACTGAAGCTTTCTTT. Translating gives CASSKGQGNTEAFF.

Many counts were recorded for this clonotype. The chain links TRBV7-8 to TRBJ1-2, with a possible D match to TRBD1 (5 bases). The CDR3 spans 15 residues. Germline CDR1 is SGHVS and CDR2 is FQNEAQ. Trimming pared 1 base from V and 2 bases from J, leaving 11 bases between. The CDR3 DNA is TGTGCCAGCAGCTTAGATTGGGGGGTAAACTATGGCTACACCTTC. This sequence encodes CASSLDWGVNYGYTF.

A note on this clonotype: At one of its ends the junction is not consistent with the germline gene, which may arise from a read error. This sequence joins TRBV7-9 and TRBJ2-7; D not resolved. In germline, CDR1 is SEHNR, CDR2 FQNEAQ (reference sequence). The CDR3 runs 12 residues. In DNA, the CDR3 is TGTGCCAGCAGCCCGTCGTCTTACGAGCAGCACTTC. This translates into CASSPSSYEQHF.

The chain employs TRBV6-1 and TRBJ1-1; D is undetermined. This CDR3 is built from 14 residues. Germline CDR1 and CDR2: MNHNS and SASEGT. V lost 5 bases and J 4 bases, leaving 14 bases between the germline ends. The CDR3 loop is CASSPDKFGTEAFF. CDR3 DNA: TGTGCCAGCAGTCCCGACAAATTCGGCACTGAAGCTTTCTTT.

Ten or more counts support this clonotype. This chain joins TRBV27 and TRBJ2-1, with D perhaps matching TRBD1 (7 bases). V gave up 5 bases and J gave up 5 bases, with 19 bases separating them. This CDR3 comprises 16 residues. The germline V gene encodes CDR1 MNHEY and CDR2 SMNVEV (reference sequence). CDR3 coding DNA: TGTGCCAGCAGTCCGTCCAGGGGGACTGCCCACAATGAGCAGTTCTTC. It specifies CASSPSRGTAHNEQFF.

Points on this clonotype: Mismatch with germline at one junction end may stem from a read error. The chain is built from TRBV12-3 or TRBV12-4 and TRBJ2-1; D is unresolved. CDR3 length: 13 amino acids. CDR3 DNA: TGTGCCCGCAGTTTGTCTGGTAACAATGAGCAGTTCTTC. Encoded protein: CARSLSGNNEQFF.

As to this clonotype: This may be a read error, as it is one base from a much larger clone. The V gene is TRBV29-1, the J gene TRBJ2-1, with 8 bases lining up with TRBD1. From germline, CDR1 is SQVTM and CDR2 ANQGSEA. The CDR3 totals 15 residues. The CDR3 DNA follows: TGCAGCGTTGAGGGAGACAGGGGACATTACAATGAGCCGTTCTTC. Translating it yields CSVEGDRGHYNEPFF.

Many counts were recorded for this clonotype. The chain recombines TRBV5-1 with TRBJ2-1; D gene uncertain. The V end was cut by 4 bases, the J end by 0 bases, with 17 bases between. This CDR3 is 17 amino acids long. Germline-derived CDR1 and CDR2 are SGHRS and YFSETQ. The CDR3 loop reads CASSPLGPLSSYNEQFF. Here the CDR3 DNA reads TGCGCCAGCAGCCCGCTAGGGCCCCTTAGCTCCTACAATGAGCAGTTCTTC.

This clonotype was recorded at least ten times. The chain has TRBV12-3 or TRBV12-4 and TRBJ2-2; no definite D call. V dropped 7 bases and J dropped 7 bases, with 7 bases sitting between them. CDR3 length: 11 residues. CDR3 sequence: CASTLVGELFF. In nucleotides, the CDR3 is TGTGCCAGCACCCTTGTCGGGGAGCTGTTTTTT.

In this sample, this clonotype turned up many times. This sequence joins TRBV4-1 and TRBJ2-3; D is possibly TRBD1 or TRBD2 (6 bases each). The ends were cut back, 4 bases at V and 8 bases at J, with 10 bases in the middle. The V gene's germline CDR1 is MGHRA and CDR2 YSYEKL. The CDR3 is 12 residues long. CDR3 residues: CASSLEGGTQYF. CDR3 in DNA: TGCGCCAGCAGCCTCGAGGGGGGTACGCAGTATTTT.

This clonotype was counted ten times or more. The chain is built from TRBV4-1 and TRBJ1-6; 8 bases line up with TRBD1. The CDR3 runs 13 residues. Germline CDR1 reads MGHRA; CDR2 reads YSYEKL. V shed 9 bases and J 7 bases; nucleotides not matched to a gene: 5. CDR3 nucleotide sequence: TGCGCCAGTAGCGGACAGGGAAATTCACCCCTCCACTTT. The encoded protein is CASSGQGNSPLHF.

About this clonotype: A much larger clone sits a single nucleotide away, making a read error possible. The gene calls are TRBV5-1 and TRBJ2-2; a possible D gene is TRBD2 (6 bases). Germline loops: CDR1 SGHRS, CDR2 YFSETQ. The CDR3 is 15 amino acids. The CDR3 spells CAISLEGLKAGELFF. DNA of the CDR3: TGCGCCATCAGCTTGGAGGGGCTAAAAGCCGGGGAGCTGTTTTTT.

This clonotype was seen repeatedly, ten times or more. This chain joins TRBV27 and TRBJ2-7; 10 positions agree with TRBD2. Germline CDR1 reads MNHEY; CDR2 reads SMNVEV (reference sequence). The CDR3 contains 16 residues. With 5 bases clipped from V and 6 bases from J, the junction kept 13 bases outside the gene matches. The CDR3 nucleotides are TGTGCCAGCAGTCAGTCTTACCTAGCGGGAGCTCGCGAGCAGTACTTC. Translating gives CASSQSYLAGAREQYF.

This clonotype showed up many times. The V call is TRBV5-1, the J call TRBJ2-7; tentatively, D is TRBD2 (6 bases). The CDR3 consists of 17 residues. From germline, CDR1 is SGHRS and CDR2 YFSETQ. Trimming removed 0 bases from V and 2 bases from J, with 18 bases in between. The CDR3 reads CASSLARSGGSPYEQYF. The CDR3 DNA follows: TGCGCCAGCAGCTTGGCCCGCAGTGGGGGGAGTCCCTACGAGCAGTACTTC.